A single sample gave rise to the 17 T cell receptor beta chains below, sequenced in a study of siplizumab effects on memory and regulatory T cells. Clones were read by immunoSEQ multiplex PCR, and TCRdb kept only the in-frame ones, dropping some. The sample shows 110,000 or so clones, around 90% of them seen only once. The sequenced material came from Tregs sorted from blood. The receptor source for this set is a human donor in good health.

The rearrangement joins TRBV11-1 to TRBJ2-2; weak D call: TRBD2 (5 bases). The CDR3 contains 16 residues. V was clipped by 5 bases and J by 4 bases, with 17 bases between them. CDR1 is SGHAT, CDR2 FQDESV, per germline (reference sequence). The CDR3 reads CASSNEGPGSTGELFF. In DNA form, the CDR3 reads TGTGCCAGCAGCAACGAGGGCCCTGGGAGCACCGGGGAGCTGTTTTTT.

The rearrangement joins TRBV9 to TRBJ2-3; D is possibly TRBD2 (6 bases). Germline V gene data show CDR1 as SGDLS and CDR2 as YYNGEE. V lost 0 bases, J lost 1 base, and 9 bases lay in between. CDR3 length equals 15 residues. CDR3 in amino acids: CASSVAAGRTDTQYF. CDR3 DNA: TGTGCCAGCAGCGTAGCAGCGGGCCGCACAGATACGCAGTATTTT.

The rearrangement links TRBV19 to TRBJ2-7, with D perhaps TRBD1 or TRBD2 (5 bases each). The CDR3 sequence is 15 residues long. The V end lost 3 bases, the J end lost 0 bases, and 12 bases lay between the germline ends. Germline CDR1 LNHDA, CDR2 SQIVND (reference sequence). The CDR3 here is CASSIGGRNSYEQYF. For the CDR3, the DNA is TGTGCCAGTAGTATTGGGGGACGTAACTCCTACGAGCAGTACTTC.

The J gene is TRBJ1-2, the V gene TRBV5-6; D may be TRBD1 (6 bases). V gave up 4 bases and J gave up 1 base, with 17 bases separating them. From germline, CDR1 is SGHDT and CDR2 YYEEEE. CDR3 length: 16 amino acids. CDR3 loop: CASSLWGGIINYGYTF. CDR3 coding DNA: TGTGCCAGCAGCCTCTGGGGGGGCATTATTAACTATGGCTACACCTTC.

The chain carries TRBV5-1 and TRBJ2-2; no firm D call. Trimming pared 5 bases from V and 1 base from J, leaving 3 bases between. The CDR3 extends over 12 amino acids. Germline V gene lookup returns CDR1 SGHRS and CDR2 YFSETQ. The DNA of the CDR3 is TGCGCCAGCAGGGAGAACACCGGGGAGCTGTTTTTT. It is translated as CASRENTGELFF.

This clone was counted once. This sequence joins TRBV27 and TRBJ1-5; D remains ambiguous. V was clipped by 5 bases and J by 7 bases, with 12 bases between them. Germline V gives CDR1 MNHEY, CDR2 SMNVEV (reference sequence). The CDR3 has 13 amino acids. As DNA, the CDR3 is TGTGCCAGCAGTGTCCGGATGGGGCAGCCCCAGCATTTT. Its translation: CASSVRMGQPQHF.

This clone came up once. This chain links TRBV9 with TRBJ2-2; a possible D gene is TRBD1 (6 bases). V was shortened by 2 bases and J by 2 bases, with 10 bases between the two germline ends. From germline, CDR1 is SGDLS and CDR2 YYNGEE. This CDR3 comprises 15 residues. CDR3: CASSVQTGNTGELFF. As DNA, the CDR3 is TGTGCCAGCAGCGTCCAGACAGGAAACACCGGGGAGCTGTTTTTT. The full variable domain, its missing parts supplied by reference TRBV9 and TRBJ2-2, is DSGVTQTPKHLITATGQRVTLRCSPRSGDLSVYWYQQSLDQGLQFLIQYYNGEERAKGNILERFSAQQFPDLHSELNLSSLELGDSALYFCASSVQTGNTGELFFGEGSRLTVL.

The CDR3 sequence: CAWSVLIPSNEQFF. The CDR3 DNA follows: TGTGCCTGGAGTGTACTAATCCCATCCAATGAGCAGTTCTTC. The chain joins TRBV30 to TRBJ2-1; no reliable D call. The CDR3 length is 14 residues. Germline assignment: CDR1 GTSNPN and CDR2 SVGIG (reference sequence). V shed 0 bases and J shed 6 bases, with 12 bases lying between them.

The V gene is TRBV11-2, the J gene TRBJ2-2; 8 bases match TRBD2. The germline gives CDR1 SGHAT, CDR2 FQNNGV. The CDR3 spans 16 residues. Trimming cost V 5 bases and J 6 bases; bases outside gene matches: 11. Here the CDR3 reads CASSTTGRGAAGELFF. Written as DNA, the CDR3 is TGTGCCAGCAGCACCACTGGGCGGGGGGCCGCCGGGGAGCTGTTTTTT.

V usage is TRBV6-6 and J usage is TRBJ2-1, with 9 positions matching TRBD2. V shed 11 bases, J shed 9 bases, and the junction held 8 bases outside the gene matches. The CDR3 covers 12 residues. The V gene's germline CDR1 is MNHNY and CDR2 SVGAGI (reference sequence). The CDR3 DNA reads TGTGCCTGCGGGGGGGCGGGAGGTGAGCAGTTCTTC. Its protein is CACGGAGGEQFF.

J is TRBJ2-7 and V is TRBV7-9; TRBD1 aligns across 9 bases. CDR3 length: 15 residues. Germline CDR1 is SEHNR and CDR2 is FQNEAQ (reference sequence). V lost 6 bases, J lost 0 bases, and 6 bases stayed unmatched. CDR3 sequence (DNA): TGTGCCAGCAGACGGACAGGGGAAGGCTCCTACGAGCAGTACTTC. Residues: CASRRTGEGSYEQYF. Variable domain in full (rest from reference TRBV7-9 and TRBJ2-7): DTGVSQNPRHKITKRGQNVTFRCDPISEHNRLYWYRQTLGQGPEFLTYFQNEAQLEKSRLLSDRFSAERPKGSFSTLEIQRTEQGDSAMYLCASRRTGEGSYEQYFGPGTRLTVT.

The V call is TRBV12-5, the J call TRBJ2-4; 8 bases line up with TRBD1. The CDR3 extends over 16 amino acids. Germline assignment: CDR1 LGHNT and CDR2 FRNRAP. With V trimmed by 7 bases and J by 8 bases, 16 bases remained unmatched. CDR3 in DNA: TGTGCTAGTGCCCTCGGGGCAGGGGGCGTCGGATACATTCAGTACTTC. Protein: CASALGAGGVGYIQYF.

The J gene is TRBJ2-1, the V gene TRBV5-1; 9 bases are a match to TRBD1. Unmatched junction bases numbered 2, after V lost 0 bases and J lost 7 bases. The CDR3 totals 14 residues. Germline CDR1 reads SGHRS; CDR2 reads YFSETQ. The CDR3 loop reads CASSLGDRENEQFF. CDR3 bases: TGCGCCAGCAGCTTGGGGGACAGGGAAAATGAGCAGTTCTTC.

This chain links TRBV23-1 with TRBJ1-6, with 8 positions matching TRBD1. TRBV23-1 falls under the ORF class, with uncertain function. V dropped 2 bases and J dropped 8; count of bases not matched to a gene: 2. The CDR3 has 14 residues. The CDR3 region is CASSQRQGYSPLHF. DNA of the CDR3: TGCGCCAGCAGTCAACGACAGGGGTATTCACCCCTCCACTTT.

The chain links TRBV19 to TRBJ2-5; 9 bases map to TRBD1. Germline CDR1 and CDR2: LNHDA and SQIVND (reference sequence). This CDR3 spans 15 amino acids. V shed 3 bases and J 5 bases; nucleotides not matched to a gene: 7. The CDR3 DNA is TGTGCCAGTAGTATCGGACAGGGGATTACTGAGACCCAGTACTTC. It translates to CASSIGQGITETQYF.

This rearrangement joins TRBV2 to TRBJ2-1, with D tentatively TRBD2 (5 bases). V dropped 7 bases and J dropped 6 bases, with 16 bases sitting between them. Germline V gene lookup returns CDR1 SNHLY and CDR2 FYNNEI. CDR3 length equals 14 residues. CDR3 DNA sequence: TGTGCCAGCAAGCGAGGGCCGTCGATCAATGAGCAGTTCTTC. This sequence encodes CASKRGPSINEQFF. Full variable domain (outside the CDR3, taken from reference TRBV2 and TRBJ2-1): EPEVTQTPSHQVTQMGQEVILRCVPISNHLYFYWYRQILGQKVEFLVSFYNNEISEKSEIFDDQFSVERPDGSNFTLKIRSTKLEDSAMYFCASKRGPSINEQFFGPGTRLTVL.

The gene calls are TRBV19 and TRBJ2-5, with 7 bases that match TRBD2. In germline, CDR1 is LNHDA, CDR2 SQIVND (reference sequence). This CDR3 spans 13 amino acids. J lost 5 bases, V lost 6 bases, and 6 bases had no gene match. CDR3: CASRKMGGETQYF. The CDR3 nucleotides read TGTGCCAGTAGGAAAATGGGAGGGGAGACCCAGTACTTC.